This paragraph reports one T cell receptor beta chain. Germline trimming cut 5 bases from V and 5 bases from J; bases unmatched to any gene: 13. The CDR3 is 16 amino acids. Germline V gene lookup returns CDR1 SGHNT and CDR2 YYREEE (reference sequence). The sample belongs to a study of long-term antiretroviral therapy in people with HIV. Samples were assayed with immunoSEQ v3.0 at survey level. Measured with immunoSEQ multiplex PCR; TCRdb has only the in-frame clones, and not every one. The sample has 20,000 to 25,000 clones, 75% to 90% seen once; the top ten hold approximately 15%. Specimen: unsorted PBMCs, collected 4.2 to 4.5 years after starting antiretroviral therapy. The chain carries TRBV5-4 and TRBJ2-5, with 9 positions matching TRBD2. The sequence derives from a man aged 25 to 40 with HIV. The CDR3: CASSMAGGPPSETQYF. CDR3 nucleotides: TGTGCCAGCAGTATGGCGGGAGGGCCCCCATCGGAGACCCAGTACTTC.